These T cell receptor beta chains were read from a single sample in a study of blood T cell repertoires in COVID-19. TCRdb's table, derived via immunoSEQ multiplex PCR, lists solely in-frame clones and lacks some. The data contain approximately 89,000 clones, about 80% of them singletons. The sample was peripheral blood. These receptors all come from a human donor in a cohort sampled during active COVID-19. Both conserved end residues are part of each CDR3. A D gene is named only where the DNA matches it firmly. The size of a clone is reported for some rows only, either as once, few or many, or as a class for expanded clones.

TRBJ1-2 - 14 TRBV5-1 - TGCGCCAGCAGCTTGGCCGGGGGTAACTATGGCTACACCTTC CASSLAGGNYGYTF
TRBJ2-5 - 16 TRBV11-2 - TGTGCCAGCAGCGGGCAGGGACTGGGGTACCAAGAGACCCAGTACTTC CASSGQGLGYQETQYF
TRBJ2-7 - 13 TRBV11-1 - TGTGCCAGCAGCCCTCGAGCTCGCTACGAGCAGTACTTC CASSPRARYEQYF
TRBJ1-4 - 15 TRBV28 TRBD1 TGTGCCAGCAATTCTCCGGGACAGGCGGATGAAAAACTGTTTTTT CASNSPGQADEKLFF
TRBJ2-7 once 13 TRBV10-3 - TGTGCCATCAGTGAGTTTGCCGGACCAGGGCGGTACTTC CAISEFAGPGRYF
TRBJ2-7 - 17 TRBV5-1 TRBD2 TGCGCCAGCAGCTTATGGACTAGCGGGTTGCCTCTAGGGCAGCAGTACTTC CASSLWTSGLPLGQQYF
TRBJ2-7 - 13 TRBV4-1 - TGCGCCAGCAGCCAAGAAGAGGACTACGAGCAGTACTTC CASSQEEDYEQYF
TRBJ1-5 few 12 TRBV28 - TGTGCCAGCACCAATTCACACCAGCCCCAGCATTTT CASTNSHQPQHF
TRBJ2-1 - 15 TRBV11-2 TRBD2 TGTGCCAGCAGCCTGGGCAGCGGGGGCTACAATGAGCAGTTCTTC CASSLGSGGYNEQFF
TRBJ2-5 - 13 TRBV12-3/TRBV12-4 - TGTGCCAGCAGGTGGACTAACCAAGAGACCCAGTACTTC CASRWTNQETQYF
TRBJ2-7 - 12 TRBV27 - TGTGCCACCCGTCGGCCGGGTGGGGAGCAGTACTTC CATRRPGGEQYF
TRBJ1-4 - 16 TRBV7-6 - TGTGCCAGCAGTTCGAGCCCCCCCCGGGGTAATGAAAAACTGTTTTTT CASSSSPPRGNEKLFF
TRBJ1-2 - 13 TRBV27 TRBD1 TGTGCCAGCAGTTTTCACAGGGGCTATGGCTACACCTTC CASSFHRGYGYTF
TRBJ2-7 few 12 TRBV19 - TGTGCCAGTAGTATGATGGGCGCCGAGCAGTACTTC CASSMMGAEQYF
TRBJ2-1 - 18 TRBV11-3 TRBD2 TGTGCCAGCAGCTTAGGTTTAGCGGGAGGGCCACGGCGGAGTGAGCAGTTCTTC CASSLGLAGGPRRSEQFF
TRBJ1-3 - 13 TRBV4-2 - TGTGCCAGCAGCCAAGACCCCCGAGCCACCATATATTTT CASSQDPRATIYF
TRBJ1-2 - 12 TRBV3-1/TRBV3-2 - TGTGCCAGCAGCCAGGCAGGGCATGGCTACACCTTC CASSQAGHGYTF